Below, 17 T cell receptor beta chains from the same sample are listed, as sequenced in a study of T-cell memory formation after mild COVID-19. Using its own MiXCR run on the 5' RACE reads, TCRdb lists one record per CDR3 protein. Of around 390,000 distinct CDR3 sequences in the sample, around a sixth were seen once. The sequenced sample consisted of PBMCs or a T cell subset sorted from them (not recorded which). These TCRs come from a man aged 18 to 35 who had mild COVID-19 (a few samples of this study predate the infection). Cell type and time point are not known.

The chain combines TRBV29-1 with TRBJ1-1, with D perhaps matching TRBD1 (5 bases). The CDR3 length is 13 residues. Germline V gene data show CDR1 as SQVTM and CDR2 as ANQGSEA. Trimming stripped 4 bases from V and 5 bases from J, with 14 bases between. CDR3 in amino acids: CSVARGEDTEAFF. For the CDR3, the DNA is TGCAGCGTTGCCCGAGGGGAGGATACTGAAGCTTTCTTT.

This clonotype was picked up a small number of times. The chain joins TRBV7-2 to TRBJ2-7, with 8 bases lining up with TRBD1. From germline, CDR1 is SGHTA and CDR2 FQGNSA. This CDR3 is 13 amino acids long. The junction had 6 bases not matched to a gene; V was cut back by 4 bases and J by 7 bases. CDR3 in amino acids: CASSSGTGGEQYV. DNA of the CDR3: TGTGCCAGCAGCTCCGGGACAGGAGGTGAGCAGTACGTC.

CDR3 coding DNA: TGTGCCAGCAGCCCGATGACCCCGGGCCCCTACGAGCAGTACTTC. Translation: CASSPMTPGPYEQYF. The V and J genes are TRBV3-1 and TRBJ2-7; D call uncertain. This CDR3 is built from 15 residues. Between the trimmed V and J ends, which lost 4 bases and 2 bases, there was a span of 15 bases. CDR1 is LGHDT, CDR2 YNNKEL, per germline (reference sequence).

The chain carries TRBV11-3 and TRBJ2-1; 12 positions agree with TRBD2. CDR1 and CDR2 from the germline V gene are SGHNT and YENEEA. This CDR3 comprises 14 residues. V dropped 4 bases and J dropped 9; count of bases not matched to a gene: 4. This chain's CDR3 is CASSSLAGGPEQFF. In DNA, the CDR3 is TGTGCCAGCAGCTCGCTAGCGGGGGGGCCTGAGCAGTTCTTC.

This clonotype has more than one count but fewer than ten. The chain joins TRBV2 to TRBJ2-3; 7 bases line up with TRBD2. This CDR3 contains 15 residues. The V segment lost 6 bases and the J segment 5 bases; nucleotides outside the gene matches: 11. Germline V gene lookup returns CDR1 SNHLY and CDR2 FYNNEI. CDR3 loop: CASSGFGRTEDTQYF. The CDR3 DNA follows: TGTGCCAGCAGCGGATTCGGGAGGACGGAAGATACGCAGTATTTT.

V is TRBV11-2 and J is TRBJ2-4, with D uncertain. The germline V gene encodes CDR1 SGHAT and CDR2 FQNNGV. The CDR3 runs 13 residues. V lost 0 bases to trimming and J lost 6 bases, with 6 bases between them. The CDR3 DNA follows: TGTGCCAGCAGCTTAGACGTCTCAAACATTCAGTACTTC. Translating it yields CASSLDVSNIQYF.

The rearrangement links TRBV12-3 or TRBV12-4 to TRBJ2-1, with TRBD2 as a possible D gene (5 bases). The length of the CDR3 is 13 residues. The germline V and J ends were trimmed by 5 bases and 8 bases, with 13 bases remaining between them. The CDR3 DNA reads TGTGCCAGCAGTGAGGGCTTTGGGGATGAGCAGTTCTTC. Translation: CASSEGFGDEQFF.

The rearrangement links TRBV20-1 to TRBJ1-3; 8 bases match TRBD1. From germline, CDR1 is DFQATT and CDR2 SNEGSKA (reference sequence). The J segment lost 2 bases and the V segment lost 2 bases, leaving 5 bases of the junction unmatched. The CDR3 runs to 15 residues. This chain's CDR3 is CSARQGARAGNTIYF. The DNA of the CDR3 is TGCAGTGCTAGACAGGGGGCAAGGGCTGGAAACACCATATATTTT.

This clonotype was detected only a few times. This chain connects TRBV9 to TRBJ2-3; no clear D. This CDR3 has 16 residues. CDR1 SGDLS and CDR2 YYNGEE come from the germline V gene. Trimming stripped 0 bases from V and 4 bases from J, with 15 bases between. The CDR3 coding sequence is TGTGCCAGCAGCGTAGAGTGGCAGGTCATTGCAGATACGCAGTATTTT. The encoded protein is CASSVEWQVIADTQYF.

The chain's CDR3 is CSVSGRNQPQHF. CDR3 DNA: TGCAGTGTGTCCGGGAGGAATCAGCCCCAGCATTTT. This chain links TRBV20-1 with TRBJ1-5, with D uncertain. The CDR3 loop spans 12 amino acids. Germline CDR1 DFQATT, CDR2 SNEGSKA (reference sequence). With 7 bases removed from V and 4 bases from J, the gap between germline ends came to 11 bases.

CDR3 nucleotides: TGTGCCAGCAGCTTAAGCAGGGCGTCAGGGCAGCCCCAGCATTTT. It is translated as CASSLSRASGQPQHF. The chain links TRBV7-8 to TRBJ1-5; a weak D match, TRBD1 (5 bases). The V end lost 2 bases, the J end lost 7 bases, and 15 bases lay between the germline ends. The CDR3 consists of 15 residues. The germline CDR1 and CDR2 sequences are SGHVS and FQNEAQ.

V gene TRBV7-8 combines with J gene TRBJ2-4; no reliable D call. V was clipped by 7 bases and J by 0 bases, with 7 bases between them. The CDR3 has 13 residues. Germline CDR1 is SGHVS and CDR2 is FQNEAQ. CDR3: CASTELAKNIQYF. In DNA form, the CDR3 reads TGTGCCAGCACAGAACTAGCCAAAAACATTCAGTACTTC.

The chain links TRBV7-9 to TRBJ2-3; the match to TRBD2 covers 9 bases. V lost 8 bases to trimming and J lost 0 bases; unmatched junction nucleotides: 6. Germline V gene lookup returns CDR1 SEHNR and CDR2 FQNEAQ (reference sequence). The CDR3 has 15 residues. The CDR3 region is CASGLAGPSTDTQYF. The CDR3 DNA reads as TGTGCCAGCGGTCTAGCGGGGCCCAGCACAGATACGCAGTATTTT.

This clonotype turned up a few times. The chain employs TRBV4-3 and TRBJ2-3; D may be TRBD1 (5 bases). The ends were cut back, 0 bases at V and 2 bases at J, with 9 bases in the middle. The CDR3 length is 15 residues. The germline gives CDR1 LGHNA, CDR2 YSLEER. DNA for the CDR3: TGCGCCAGCAGCCAAGAGAGACAGTACACAGATACGCAGTATTTT. Amino acids: CASSQERQYTDTQYF.

This clonotype was counted many times. This CDR3 reads CASSPRDSPGAFF. The CDR3 DNA follows: TGTGCCAGCAGCCCACGGGACAGTCCCGGGGCTTTCTTT. The genes are TRBV7-2 and TRBJ1-1; 7 bases are a match to TRBD1. The length of the CDR3 is 13 residues. Per germline, CDR1 SGHTA and CDR2 FQGNSA. V trimming: 5 bases; J trimming: 11 bases; junction bases outside the gene matches: 11.

This clonotype was recorded a few times. The rearrangement joins TRBV6-5 to TRBJ2-1, with D possibly matching TRBD2 (5 bases). With 0 bases removed from V and 9 bases from J, the gap between germline ends came to 9 bases. CDR3 size: 13 residues. CDR1 is MNHEY, CDR2 SVGAGI, per germline. CDR3 nucleotides: TGTGCCAGCAGTTACTCCGAGGGCGCTGAGCAGTTCTTC. It specifies CASSYSEGAEQFF.

CDR3 sequence: CASSQDWFTGELFF. CDR3 coding DNA: TGCGCCAGCAGCCAAGATTGGTTCACCGGGGAGCTGTTTTTT. The rearrangement uses TRBV4-1 and TRBJ2-2; D ambiguous. Germline-derived CDR1 and CDR2 are MGHRA and YSYEKL. CDR3 size: 14 residues. V gave up 0 bases and J gave up 4 bases, with 6 bases separating them.